This TCR beta chain was sequenced in a study of cytomegalovirus exposure and HLA in healthy donors. Study-wide findings and caveats: A later analysis linked a missense DCLRE1C variant to TCR beta V- and J-gene trimming. Highly shared sequence variants in one cluster were likely a sequencing artifact. There were several of the most significant clusters that appeared linked to common viral pathogens in a later analysis.

Comment on this clone: No antigen is known for it.

The CDR3 runs 16 residues. Germline V gene sequence: CDR1 MNHEY, CDR2 SMNVEV (reference sequence). V shed 3 bases and J 4 bases; nucleotides not matched to a gene: 5. The PCR made use of 60 Vbeta and 13 Jbeta primers. The table came from immunoSEQ multiplex PCR; TCRdb's copy has only in-frame clones and leaves some out. The sample comprises over 95,000 clones, roughly 71% of which are singletons, and 8% to 10% rests with the top ten. This chain uses TRBV27 with TRBJ2-3; 12 bases agree with TRBD2. Sequenced sample: PBMCs. The sequence derives from a man younger than 35 in good health and CMV-seropositive. The CDR3 region has the DNA TGTGCCAGCAGTTTGTTCCTAGCGGGGGGGCCAGATACGCAGTATTTT. This gives the protein CASSLFLAGGPDTQYF.